This record covers a single T cell receptor (beta chain). Its target is unknown. The source of the sample is a study of T-cell reconstitution after alpha-beta-depleted transplantation in children. Unique molecular identifiers were used in preparing the TCRbeta library. TCRdb used MiXCR to reprocess the PCR reads, holding one entry per CDR3 protein. Among 500,000 to 600,000 distinct CDR3 sequences listed, more than 20% were seen once. This CDR3 has 15 amino acids. The ends were cut back, 0 bases at V and 4 bases at J, with 15 bases in the middle. Per germline, CDR1 DFQATT and CDR2 SNEGSKA (reference sequence). The study, taken as a whole, reports: Reports say that about two months after transplant, the alpha-beta T cells came out of several hundred graft clones that had expanded.

The receptor's source is a boy younger than two with Wiskott-Aldrich syndrome, due to receive a stem cell transplant. Sequences were derived from PBMCs, sampled before TCRalphabeta/CD19-depleted stem cell transplant. The V and J genes are TRBV20-1 and TRBJ2-5, with D possibly matching TRBD1 (6 bases). CDR3 DNA: TGCAGTGCTAGAGAGGGGGCGGAGGTCGGAGAGACCCAGTACTTC. It codes for CSAREGAEVGETQYF.